Presented here are 8 T cell receptor beta chains from one specimen sequenced in a study of post-analysis software for immune sequencing data (dated by TCRdb to about 2015). What the research found in general, with its limitations: Patients showed significantly higher frequencies than controls for a handful of TRBV segments, among them TRBV5-6, TRBV5-1 and TRBV20-1.

For these receptors, no antigen is known. Library preparation was by PCR. Sequencing was carried out with an Illumina HiSeq 2500. To reduce PCR and sequencing biases, unique molecular identifiers were incorporated into the TCR beta cDNA libraries. TCRdb itself trimmed the public reads at Q25 with fastp, ran MiXCR and retained productive beta chains. Rows are combined by CDR3 protein, so each entry shows the most common genes and DNA. The sample table records approximately 770,000 distinct CDR3 sequences; 46% of these occur just once. Approximately 4.4% of the sample lies in the top ten. Sequenced: blood. All receptors come from a girl between 5 and 17 years old with multiple sclerosis.

Only a few counts were recorded for this clonotype. The gene calls are TRBV20-1 and TRBJ1-5, with D possibly TRBD1 on 5 matching bases. This CDR3 is 14 amino acids long. Trimming left V 6 bases short and J 2 bases short, with 14 bases between. Germline CDR1 is DFQATT and CDR2 is SNEGSKA (reference sequence). The CDR3 region is CSARRDVGNQPQHF. The DNA of the CDR3 is TGCAGTGCCCGGCGGGACGTCGGCAATCAGCCCCAGCATTTT.

This clonotype was observed a handful of times. The V call is TRBV7-9, the J call TRBJ2-1; D is unresolved. Germline assignment: CDR1 SEHNR and CDR2 FQNEAQ (reference sequence). Trimming removed 6 bases at V and 7 bases at J, with 7 bases between. CDR3 length: 11 amino acids. The CDR3 DNA reads TGTGCCAGCAGATTAACTAATGAGCAGTTCTTC. Amino acid sequence: CASRLTNEQFF.

V gene TRBV20-1 combines with J gene TRBJ2-1; D not certain. The CDR3 is 13 amino acids. Per germline, CDR1 DFQATT and CDR2 SNEGSKA (reference sequence). The germline V and J ends were trimmed by 6 bases and 8 bases, with 17 bases remaining between them. The CDR3 here is CSAKTTYEDEQFF. CDR3 DNA sequence: TGCAGTGCAAAGACCACCTACGAGGATGAGCAGTTCTTC.

The chain carries TRBV10-3 and TRBJ2-7; D is perhaps TRBD1 (5 bases). Germline loops: CDR1 ENHRY, CDR2 SYGVKD. The ends were cut back, 4 bases at V and 2 bases at J, with 9 bases in the middle. The CDR3 has 13 residues. Here the CDR3 reads CAISAQAPYEQYF. CDR3 coding DNA: TGTGCCATCAGTGCACAGGCCCCCTACGAGCAGTACTTC.

The chain is built from TRBV5-5 and TRBJ1-2, with a tentative D call TRBD1 (6 bases). The CDR3 runs 14 residues. Germline loops: CDR1 SGHKS, CDR2 YYEKEE (reference sequence). V lost 2 bases and J lost 2, with 10 bases in between. The CDR3, as DNA: TGTGCCAGCAGCTTCGACGACAGGAACTATGGCTACACCTTC. Translating it yields CASSFDDRNYGYTF.

Comment on this clonotype: This may stem from a read error, because a much larger clone lies one nucleotide away. The conserved phenylalanine or tryptophan normally closing the CDR3 is absent here, so this likely arose from a read error. V is TRBV20-1 and J is TRBJ1-2, with D possibly being TRBD1 (5 bases). In germline, CDR1 is DFQATT, CDR2 SNEGSKA (reference sequence). This CDR3 is 13 amino acids long. V lost 1 base, J lost 1 base, and 7 bases lay in between. The CDR3 DNA reads TGCAGTGCTAGAGTAGACAGTAACTATGGCTACACCGTC. Its translation is CSARVDSNYGYTV.

The chain uses TRBV6-5 and TRBJ2-7; D is possibly TRBD2 (6 bases). The V end lost 6 bases, the J end lost 3 bases, and 18 bases lay between the germline ends. The germline CDR1 and CDR2 sequences are MNHEY and SVGAGI. CDR3 length equals 15 residues. Written as DNA, the CDR3 is TGTGCCAGCAGATCCACGGAGGGCAGCATCTACGAGCAGTACTTC. It specifies CASRSTEGSIYEQYF.

The chain is built from TRBV29-1 and TRBJ1-1; D unresolved. Germline CDR1 and CDR2: SQVTM and ANQGSEA. The length of the CDR3 is 15 residues. V was trimmed by 5 bases and J by 7 bases, leaving 23 bases between them. This CDR3 reads CSVLLSRAGDVEAFF. In DNA, the CDR3 is TGCAGCGTTTTGCTATCTCGGGCAGGCGACGTTGAAGCTTTCTTT.